Listed here are 17 T cell receptor beta chains from one sample, sequenced in a study of identical twins' blood T cells. TCRdb independently ran MiXCR on the 5' RACE reads; one entry per CDR3 protein. Among roughly 380,000 distinct CDR3 sequences listed, around 30% were seen once. Sequencing was carried out using PBMCs. The receptors were sampled from a woman aged 18-49 years in good health.

This clonotype was seen repeatedly, ten times or more. The rearrangement uses TRBV9 and TRBJ2-1; D gene unclear. The CDR3 runs to 16 residues. The ends were cut back, 4 bases at V and 4 bases at J, with 18 bases in the middle. Germline lookup yields CDR1 SGDLS and CDR2 YYNGEE. The CDR3 loop is CASSPTKLGPYNEQFF. In DNA, the CDR3 is TGTGCCAGCAGCCCAACCAAGCTCGGGCCTTACAATGAGCAGTTCTTC.

Comment on this clonotype: It is unclear where the CDR3 begins or ends on the DNA, so no DNA is shown, and the CDR3 is as TCRdb lists it. CDR3 region: CAIVGQPTFGAGDLFF. J is TRBJ2-2 and V is TRBV10-3; TRBD1 reflects the table's D call only, with no check against the DNA. Germline CDR1 is ENHRY and CDR2 is SYGVKD. Ends included, the CDR3 has 16 residues.

Concerning this clonotype: At one of its ends the junction is not consistent with the germline gene, which may arise from a read error. The rearrangement uses TRBV7-9 and TRBJ1-1; possible D gene TRBD1, 6 bases. The germline V gene has CDR1 SEHNR and CDR2 FQNEAQ (reference sequence). This CDR3 spans 17 amino acids. As DNA, the CDR3 is TGTGCCAGCAGCTTAGCGCTAATGGGGACACTGAACGCTGAAGCTTTCTTT. Protein product: CASSLALMGTLNAEAFF.

As concerns this clonotype: Its ends do not fully match the called genes, so a read error is possible. CDR3 bases: TGTACCAGCAGCTTAATCCTGTCTGGAAACACCATATATTTT. It yields the protein CTSSLILSGNTIYF. The V and J genes are TRBV11-2 and TRBJ1-3; D call uncertain. Germline CDR1 and CDR2: SGHAT and FQNNGV. The length of the CDR3 is 14 residues.

There are a few counts of this clonotype. The chain links TRBV20-1 to TRBJ2-7; 12 bases match TRBD2. CDR1 DFQATT and CDR2 SNEGSKA come from the germline V gene (reference sequence). The CDR3 contains 14 residues. Losses at the gene ends were 6 bases for V and 5 bases for J; bases not matched to a gene: 8. Written as DNA, the CDR3 is TGCAGTGCAACCGGGACTAGCGGGTTAGACGAGCAGTACTTC. Residues: CSATGTSGLDEQYF.

This clonotype was detected ten times or more. This chain connects TRBV2 to TRBJ1-1; D gene ambiguous. Germline V gene sequence: CDR1 SNHLY, CDR2 FYNNEI. Trimming shortened V by 3 bases and J by 6 bases, and 8 bases separated the two germline ends. CDR3 length equals 12 residues. The CDR3 loop reads CASSEGRAEAFF. The CDR3 region has the DNA TGTGCCAGCAGTGAGGGAAGGGCTGAAGCTTTCTTT.

About this clonotype itself: The junction does not match germline at one end; this may be a read error. The genes are TRBV7-9 and TRBJ1-1; 8 nucleotides line up with TRBD1. CDR3 size: 15 residues. Germline loops: CDR1 SEHNR, CDR2 FQNEAQ (reference sequence). The CDR3, as DNA: TGTGCCAGCAGCCCCCGGACAGGGCGTAACACCGAAGCTTTCTTT. It yields the protein CASSPRTGRNTEAFF.

This sequence joins TRBV18 and TRBJ2-1, with TRBD1 matching 7 bases. CDR3 length: 14 amino acids. V lost 2 bases, J lost 7 bases, and 5 bases stayed unmatched. CDR1 is KGHSH and CDR2 is LQKENI in the germline V gene. The CDR3 is CASSPIDRVNEQFF. CDR3 coding DNA: TGTGCCAGCTCACCAATAGACAGGGTGAATGAGCAGTTCTTC.

This clonotype appeared many times. This rearrangement joins TRBV12-3 or TRBV12-4 to TRBJ1-1; unclear D gene. The ends were cut back, 3 bases at V and 1 base at J, with 9 bases in the middle. CDR3 length equals 14 residues. CDR3 residues: CASSFGDSNTEAFF. DNA for the CDR3: TGTGCCAGCAGTTTCGGGGATTCGAACACTGAAGCTTTCTTT.

As concerns this clonotype: The germline gene is not matched at one end of the junction; a read error may be the cause. The rearrangement links TRBV28 to TRBJ1-2; 11 nucleotides align to TRBD1. From germline, CDR1 is MDHEN and CDR2 SYDVKM. The CDR3 extends over 16 amino acids. CDR3 in DNA: TGTGCCAGCAGTCCCCGCGGACAGGGGGCTAAGTATGGCTACACCTTC. Protein product: CASSPRGQGAKYGYTF.

This clonotype was found a few times. The rearrangement joins TRBV5-1 to TRBJ2-1, with D tentatively TRBD2 (6 bases). V lost 4 bases, J lost 8 bases, and 13 bases lay in between. The germline V gene has CDR1 SGHRS and CDR2 YFSETQ. This CDR3 has 13 residues. DNA of the CDR3: TGCGCCAGCAGCGGGGGGACTCTTGATGAGCAGTTCTTC. It codes for CASSGGTLDEQFF.

The chain carries TRBV27 and TRBJ1-6; a possible D gene is TRBD1 (6 bases). With 6 bases removed from V and 7 bases from J, the gap between germline ends came to 22 bases. From germline, CDR1 is MNHEY and CDR2 SMNVEV (reference sequence). The CDR3 has 17 residues. For the CDR3, the DNA is TGTGCCAGCAGATTTCGTTGGCAGGGGCTTGGGAATTCACCCCTCCACTTT. Translation gives CASRFRWQGLGNSPLHF.

V usage is TRBV6-4 and J usage is TRBJ1-5; 8 bases map to TRBD1. Trimming cost V 4 bases and J 0 bases; bases outside gene matches: 11. The CDR3 contains 18 residues. Germline lookup yields CDR1 MRHNA and CDR2 SNTAGT. CDR3 nucleotide sequence: TGTGCCAGCAGTGTCCGGGACAGGATAACTTATAGCAATCAGCCCCAGCATTTT. It is translated as CASSVRDRITYSNQPQHF.

This clonotype was detected many times. The chain links TRBV2 to TRBJ2-2, with TRBD1 matching 8 bases. Trimming cost V 4 bases and J 6 bases; bases outside gene matches: 1. The CDR3 has 13 residues. Germline assignment: CDR1 SNHLY and CDR2 FYNNEI. The CDR3 region has the DNA TGTGCCAGCAGTGGACAGGGGTCCGGGGAGCTGTTTTTT. Its translation: CASSGQGSGELFF.

In its sample, this clonotype was seen many times. The chain links TRBV6-2 or TRBV6-3 to TRBJ1-1, with 8 bases fitting TRBD1. In germline, CDR1 is MNHEY, CDR2 SVGEGT. The CDR3 totals 13 residues. The J segment lost 4 bases and the V segment lost 6 bases, leaving 4 bases of the junction unmatched. The CDR3 DNA reads as TGTGCCAGCAGGGACAGGGAGGTCACTGAAGCTTTCTTT. Translation: CASRDREVTEAFF.

Many counts were recorded for this clonotype. The chain employs TRBV20-1 and TRBJ2-3; D is perhaps TRBD2 (7 bases). This CDR3 region has 16 residues. Germline loops: CDR1 DFQATT, CDR2 SNEGSKA (reference sequence). Between the trimmed V and J ends, which lost 5 bases and 6 bases, there was a span of 24 bases. CDR3 protein: CSACPPFWGGGDTQYF. The CDR3 DNA sequence: TGCAGTGCTTGCCCCCCTTTTTGGGGGGGCGGGGATACGCAGTATTTT.

This clonotype was counted a few times. The chain employs TRBV29-1 and TRBJ1-6, with 9 bases fitting TRBD1. Trimming removed 4 bases from V and 6 bases from J; junction bases left unmatched: 1. The length of the CDR3 is 13 residues. CDR1 SQVTM and CDR2 ANQGSEA come from the germline V gene. The CDR3 is CSVAGQGNSPLHF. For the CDR3, the DNA is TGCAGCGTTGCGGGACAGGGTAATTCACCCCTCCACTTT. The full variable domain, rest sourced from reference TRBV29-1 and TRBJ1-6, is SAVISQKPSRDICQRGTSLTIQCQVDSQVTMMFWYRQQPGQSLTLIATANQGSEATYESGFVIDKFPISRPNLTFSTLTVSNMSPEDSSIYLCSVAGQGNSPLHFGNGTRLTVT.